This TCR beta chain was observed in a study of PD-1 blockade in classical Hodgkin lymphoma. The study's findings and limits: Diversity in CD4+ TCRs, unlike that measured in CD8+ TCRs, had risen significantly by C4D1.

Using immunoSEQ multiplex PCR, the repertoire was profiled, and TCRdb retains in-frame clones only, with some absent. This sample has about 14,000 clones, with over 80% found just once. Comments on this clone: Its antigen is as yet unknown.

Relapses following autologous stem cell transplantation were seen in all patients, with brentuximab vedotin exposure varying. This receptor was identified in a human donor with classical Hodgkin lymphoma. This sample comprised peripheral blood mononuclear cells (PBMCs), obtained at baseline.

CDR3 amino acids: CASSELSRGQGDSYEQYF. CDR3 nucleotides: TGTGCCAGCAGTGAACTAAGCCGGGGACAGGGGGACTCCTACGAGCAGTACTTC. The rearrangement links TRBV6-1 to TRBJ2-7; 11 positions match TRBD1. The germline V gene encodes CDR1 MNHNS and CDR2 SASEGT. V lost 2 bases and J lost 0; bases outside the gene matches: 9. The CDR3 sequence is 18 residues long.